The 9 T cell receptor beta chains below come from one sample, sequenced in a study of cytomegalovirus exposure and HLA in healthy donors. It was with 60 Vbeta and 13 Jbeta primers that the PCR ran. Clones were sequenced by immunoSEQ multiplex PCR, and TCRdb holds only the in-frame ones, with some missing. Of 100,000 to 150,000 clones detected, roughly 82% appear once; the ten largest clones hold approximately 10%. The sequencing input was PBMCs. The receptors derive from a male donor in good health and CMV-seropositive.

The CDR3 nucleotides read TGTGCCAGCAGTCTAGCGGGAGGTAGCGAGCAGTACTTC. It yields the protein CASSLAGGSEQYF. V is TRBV6-6 and J is TRBJ2-7; TRBD2 matches 11 bases. CDR1 and CDR2 (germline): MNHNY, SVGAGI (reference sequence). After removal of 5 bases from V and 6 bases from J, the junction contained 3 bases not matched to a gene. CDR3 length equals 13 residues.

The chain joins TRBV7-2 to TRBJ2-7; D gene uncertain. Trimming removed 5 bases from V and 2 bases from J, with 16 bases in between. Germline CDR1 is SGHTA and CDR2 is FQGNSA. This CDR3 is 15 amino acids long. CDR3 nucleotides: TGTGCCAGCAGCCCCGCCCCTAGTATTCCCTACGAGCAGTACTTC. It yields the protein CASSPAPSIPYEQYF.

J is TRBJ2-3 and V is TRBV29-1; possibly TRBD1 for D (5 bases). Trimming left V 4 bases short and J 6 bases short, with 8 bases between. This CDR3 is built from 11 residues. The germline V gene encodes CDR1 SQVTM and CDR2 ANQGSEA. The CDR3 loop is CSVGAGDTQYF. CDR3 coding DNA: TGCAGCGTTGGGGCAGGGGATACGCAGTATTTT.

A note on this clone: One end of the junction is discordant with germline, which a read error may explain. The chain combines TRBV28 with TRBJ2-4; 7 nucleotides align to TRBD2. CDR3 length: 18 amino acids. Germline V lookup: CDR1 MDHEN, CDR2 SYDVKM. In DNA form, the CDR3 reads TGTGCCAGCAGTTTATGGGCCCCCTCTGAAGGGACTAAAAACAGTCAGTACTTC. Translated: CASSLWAPSEGTKNSQYF.

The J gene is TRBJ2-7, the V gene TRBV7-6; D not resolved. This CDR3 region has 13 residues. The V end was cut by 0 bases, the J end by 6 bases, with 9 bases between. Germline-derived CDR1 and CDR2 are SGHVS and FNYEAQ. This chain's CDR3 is CASSLALPGEQYF. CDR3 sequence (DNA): TGTGCCAGCAGCTTAGCACTGCCGGGCGAGCAGTACTTC. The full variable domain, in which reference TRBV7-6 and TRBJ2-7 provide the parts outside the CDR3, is GAGVSQSPRYKVTKRGQDVALRCDPISGHVSLYWYRQALGQGPEFLTYFNYEAQQDKSGLPNDRFSAERPEGSISTLTIQRTEQRDSAMYRCASSLALPGEQYFGPGTRLTVT.

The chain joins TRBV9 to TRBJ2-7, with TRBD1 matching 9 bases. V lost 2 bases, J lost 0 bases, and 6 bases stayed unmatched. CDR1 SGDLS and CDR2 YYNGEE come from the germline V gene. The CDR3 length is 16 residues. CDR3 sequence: CASSVGDRANSYEQYF. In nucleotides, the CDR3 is TGTGCCAGCAGCGTGGGGGACAGGGCCAACTCCTACGAGCAGTACTTC.

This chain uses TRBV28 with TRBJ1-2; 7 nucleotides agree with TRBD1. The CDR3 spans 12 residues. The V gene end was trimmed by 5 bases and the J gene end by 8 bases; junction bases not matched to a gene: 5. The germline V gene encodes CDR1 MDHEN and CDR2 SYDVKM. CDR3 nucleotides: TGTGCCAGCAGTCTGACAGGGCAAGGCTACACCTTC. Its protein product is CASSLTGQGYTF.

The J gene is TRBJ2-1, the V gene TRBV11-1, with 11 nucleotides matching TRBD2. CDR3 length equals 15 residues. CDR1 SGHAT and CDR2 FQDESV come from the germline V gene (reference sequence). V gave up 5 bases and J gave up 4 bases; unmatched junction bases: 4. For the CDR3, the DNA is TGTGCCAGCAGCCCTCGGACTAGCGGGTACAATGAGCAGTTCTTC. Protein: CASSPRTSGYNEQFF.

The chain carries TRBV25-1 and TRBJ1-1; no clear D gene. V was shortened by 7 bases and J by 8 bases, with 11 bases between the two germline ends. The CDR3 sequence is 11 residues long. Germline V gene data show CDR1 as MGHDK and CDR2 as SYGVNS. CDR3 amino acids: CASTFLGEAFF. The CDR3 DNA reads TGTGCCAGCACCTTCCTCGGGGAAGCTTTCTTT.